Listed here are 14 T cell receptor beta chains from one sample, sequenced in a study of blood T cells in healthy people across ages (dated by TCRdb to about 2015). The method was 5' RACE. The sequencing machine was an Illumina HiSeq 2500. A second PCR of about 6 to 11 cycles was performed with a sample-barcoded 5' primer and a J-beta primer mix. TCRdb reanalyzed the raw reads on its own, using fastp at Q25 for trimming and MiXCR for clone calling, and kept in-frame beta chains. Rows with one shared CDR3 protein collapse into an entry with the most common genes and DNA. For this sample there are over a million distinct CDR3 sequences; 35% to 55% appear just once. The biggest ten clones account for about 19% of the sample. What was sequenced was blood. The receptors derive from a woman aged 55 to 70 in good health.

This clonotype was seen more than once but under ten times. This rearrangement joins TRBV28 to TRBJ2-1; maybe TRBD2 (6 bases). V shed 5 bases and J shed 4 bases, with 15 bases lying between them. This CDR3 has 15 amino acids. From germline, CDR1 is MDHEN and CDR2 SYDVKM. CDR3 nucleotides: TGTGCCAGCAGTGTGGGGGGAGGATTGTACAATGAGCAGTTCTTC. This sequence encodes CASSVGGGLYNEQFF.

This clonotype appeared a few times. The chain joins TRBV7-9 to TRBJ1-1; D remains ambiguous. CDR1 and CDR2 (germline): SEHNR, FQNEAQ (reference sequence). This CDR3 is 15 amino acids long. V was clipped by 3 bases and J by 2 bases, with 13 bases between them. The CDR3 protein is CASSFVARKNTEAFF. In nucleotides, the CDR3 is TGTGCCAGCAGCTTCGTCGCTAGGAAAAACACTGAAGCTTTCTTT. Based on the CDR3 plus reference TRBV7-9 and TRBJ1-1, the full variable domain is DTGVSQNPRHKITKRGQNVTFRCDPISEHNRLYWYRQTLGQGPEFLTYFQNEAQLEKSRLLSDRFSAERPKGSFSTLEIQRTEQGDSAMYLCASSFVARKNTEAFFGQGTRLTVV.

The J gene is TRBJ1-2, the V gene TRBV7-6; D is perhaps TRBD1 (5 bases). The CDR3 is 13 residues long. V was clipped by 1 base and J by 6 bases, with 9 bases between them. Per germline, CDR1 SGHVS and CDR2 FNYEAQ. CDR3 sequence reads: CASSLEQGHGYTF. CDR3 in DNA: TGTGCCAGCAGCTTAGAGCAGGGCCATGGCTACACCTTC.

This clonotype showed up many times. The chain joins TRBV7-2 to TRBJ2-3; 8 nucleotides line up with TRBD1. Looked up from germline, CDR1 is SGHTA and CDR2 is FQGNSA. There are 15 residues in the CDR3. V lost 7 bases to trimming and J lost 2 bases; unmatched junction nucleotides: 8. CDR3 residues: CASTPGTGFTDTQYF. DNA of the CDR3: TGTGCCAGCACCCCAGGGACAGGCTTCACAGATACGCAGTATTTT.

This clonotype has at least ten counts. V usage is TRBV6-1 and J usage is TRBJ2-3, with no clear D. Germline V gene lookup returns CDR1 MNHNS and CDR2 SASEGT. Between the trimmed V and J ends, which lost 8 bases and 2 bases, there was a span of 20 bases. CDR3 length: 16 residues. For the CDR3, the DNA is TGTGCCAGCGCACGCTCCCGGGTTCCTATCACAGATACGCAGTATTTT. This gives the protein CASARSRVPITDTQYF.

Many counts were recorded for this clonotype. V and J are TRBV11-1 and TRBJ1-5; D unclear. This CDR3 comprises 15 residues. V lost 5 bases, J lost 4 bases, and 15 bases lay in between. CDR1 and CDR2 from the germline V gene are SGHAT and FQDESV (reference sequence). This CDR3 reads CASSGPTGSNQPQHF. Here the CDR3 DNA reads TGTGCCAGCAGCGGACCCACTGGCTCTAATCAGCCCCAGCATTTT.

CDR3 amino acids: CASSSDPYSYEQYF. CDR3 nucleotide sequence: TGTGCCAGCAGCTCCGACCCATACTCCTACGAGCAGTACTTC. V and J are TRBV21-1 and TRBJ2-7. TRBV21-1 has pseudogene status. The CDR3 contains 14 residues.

The chain uses TRBV5-1 and TRBJ2-5, with 7 bases identical to TRBD1. Germline V lookup: CDR1 SGHRS, CDR2 YFSETQ. Trimming at V came to 6 bases and at J to 0 bases, leaving 11 bases not matched to a gene. The CDR3 runs 16 residues. CDR3 loop: CASIKGAAAYQETQYF. CDR3 in DNA: TGCGCCAGCATCAAGGGGGCGGCCGCGTACCAAGAGACCCAGTACTTC.

This chain connects TRBV11-3 to TRBJ2-1; TRBD2 aligns across 15 bases. The CDR3 extends over 18 amino acids. The V segment lost 1 base and the J segment 8 bases; nucleotides outside the gene matches: 9. Germline V gene lookup returns CDR1 SGHNT and CDR2 YENEEA. CDR3 in amino acids: CASSLGGLAGGGGDEQFF. As DNA, the CDR3 is TGTGCCAGCAGCTTAGGGGGACTAGCGGGAGGTGGGGGCGATGAGCAGTTCTTC.

This clonotype was seen a few times. This rearrangement joins TRBV10-3 to TRBJ1-1, with D perhaps matching TRBD1 (6 bases). CDR1 and CDR2 from the germline V gene are ENHRY and SYGVKD. This CDR3 comprises 18 residues. Trimming took off 0 bases at V and 5 bases at J, with 22 bases between the two ends. The CDR3 spells CAISESTRTASRRTEAFF. DNA for the CDR3: TGTGCCATCAGTGAGTCGACCCGGACAGCATCACGGCGTACTGAAGCTTTCTTT.

V and J are TRBV27 and TRBJ2-3; 9 nucleotides align to TRBD1. J lost 1 base, V lost 6 bases, and 23 bases had no gene match. The CDR3 has 21 amino acids. CDR1 and CDR2 from the germline V gene are MNHEY and SMNVEV (reference sequence). This CDR3 reads CASSNPRATGGVGFGTDTQYF. In DNA form, the CDR3 reads TGTGCCAGCAGCAACCCACGGGCCACAGGGGGCGTTGGATTCGGCACAGATACGCAGTATTTT.

This clonotype has only a few counts. V gene TRBV5-1 combines with J gene TRBJ2-7, with 7 bases aligning to TRBD1. V was clipped by 0 bases and J by 2 bases; unmatched bases: 8. The CDR3 length is 16 residues. CDR1 SGHRS and CDR2 YFSETQ come from the germline V gene. The chain's CDR3 is CASSLAWGTAAYEQYF. The CDR3 nucleotides are TGCGCCAGCAGCTTGGCCTGGGGGACAGCCGCCTACGAGCAGTACTTC.

V is TRBV7-2 and J is TRBJ1-4; 7 bases match TRBD1. The CDR3 extends over 13 amino acids. From germline, CDR1 is SGHTA and CDR2 FQGNSA. V trimming: 7 bases; J trimming: 12 bases; junction bases outside the gene matches: 11. The CDR3 DNA sequence: TGTGCCAGCACCGAGATAGGACAGGCGGAACTGTTTTTT. This codes for CASTEIGQAELFF.

The rearrangement joins TRBV5-4 to TRBJ2-3; D tentatively reads TRBD1 or TRBD2 (5 bases each). The length of the CDR3 is 16 residues. Germline CDR1 reads SGHNT; CDR2 reads YYREEE (reference sequence). V was clipped by 4 bases and J by 0 bases, with 15 bases between them. This CDR3 is CASSPGPGPSTDTQYF. As DNA, the CDR3 is TGTGCCAGCAGCCCGGGCCCGGGACCAAGCACAGATACGCAGTATTTT.